Following are 2 T cell receptor beta chains from one sample sequenced in a study of radiotherapy plus CTLA-4 blockade in lung cancer. The repertoire was sequenced with immunoSEQ multiplex PCR; TCRdb's copy has only in-frame clones and lacks some. This table holds about 59,000 clones, more than 70% found once. Sample: peripheral blood, taken from a patient treated with radiotherapy plus ipilimumab. The receptors here all came from a human donor with non-small cell lung cancer who had a complete response to radiotherapy plus ipilimumab.

The chain joins TRBV18 to TRBJ2-1; no reliable D call. Trimming took off 1 base at V and 9 bases at J, with 19 bases between the two ends. The CDR3 is 16 residues long. Germline CDR1 is KGHSH and CDR2 is LQKENI. In DNA, the CDR3 is TGTGCCAGCTCACCACTTGACGGGTCGACGTCGGGTGAGCAGTTCTTC. Its protein product is CASSPLDGSTSGEQFF.

V gene TRBV30 combines with J gene TRBJ1-4, with D maybe TRBD1 (6 bases). Trimming shortened V by 5 bases and J by 3 bases, and 10 bases separated the two germline ends. The CDR3 covers 13 residues. In germline, CDR1 is GTSNPN, CDR2 SVGIG (reference sequence). In nucleotides, the CDR3 is TGTGCCTGGGAGGACAGCTCTAATGAAAAACTGTTTTTT. Amino acids: CAWEDSSNEKLFF.